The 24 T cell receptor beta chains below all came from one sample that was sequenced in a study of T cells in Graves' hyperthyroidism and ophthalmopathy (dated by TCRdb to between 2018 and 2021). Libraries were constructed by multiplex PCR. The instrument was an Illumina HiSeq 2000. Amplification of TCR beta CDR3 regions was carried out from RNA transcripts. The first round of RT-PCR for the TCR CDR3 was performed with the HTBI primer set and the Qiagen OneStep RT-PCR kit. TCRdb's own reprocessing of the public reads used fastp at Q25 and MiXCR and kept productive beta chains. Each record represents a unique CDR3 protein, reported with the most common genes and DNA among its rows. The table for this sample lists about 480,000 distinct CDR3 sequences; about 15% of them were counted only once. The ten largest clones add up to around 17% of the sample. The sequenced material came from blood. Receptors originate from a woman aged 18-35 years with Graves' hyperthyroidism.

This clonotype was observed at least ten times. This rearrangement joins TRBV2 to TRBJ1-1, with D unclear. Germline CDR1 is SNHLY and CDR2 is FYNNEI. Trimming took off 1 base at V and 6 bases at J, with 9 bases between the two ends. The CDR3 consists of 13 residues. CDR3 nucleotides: TGTGCCAGCAGTGAAGGGAGGATGGCTGAAGCTTTCTTT. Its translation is CASSEGRMAEAFF. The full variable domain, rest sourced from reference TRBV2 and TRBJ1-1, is EPEVTQTPSHQVTQMGQEVILRCVPISNHLYFYWYRQILGQKVEFLVSFYNNEISEKSEIFDDQFSVERPDGSNFTLKIRSTKLEDSAMYFCASSEGRMAEAFFGQGTRLTVV.

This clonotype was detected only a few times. The CDR3 loop is CSARSTSGSYNEQFF. CDR3 nucleotides: TGCAGTGCTAGATCCACTAGCGGGTCCTACAATGAGCAGTTCTTC. The J gene is TRBJ2-1, the V gene TRBV20-1, with TRBD2 identical over 9 bases. The CDR3 sequence is 15 residues long. CDR1 is DFQATT, CDR2 SNEGSKA, per germline (reference sequence). V trimming: 2 bases; J trimming: 1 base; junction bases outside the gene matches: 3.

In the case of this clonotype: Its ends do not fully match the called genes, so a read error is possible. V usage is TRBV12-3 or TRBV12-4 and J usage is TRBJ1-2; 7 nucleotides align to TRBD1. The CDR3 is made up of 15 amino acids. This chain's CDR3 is CASSPTGTEIYGYTF. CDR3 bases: TGTGCCAGCAGTCCGACCGGGACAGAGATTTATGGCTACACCTTT.

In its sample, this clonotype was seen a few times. CDR3 in amino acids: CSARGGGRGYTF. The CDR3 DNA sequence: TGCAGTGCGAGGGGGGGGGGCAGGGGCTACACCTTC. This chain links TRBV20-1 with TRBJ1-2, with a weak D call TRBD1 (6 bases). Trimming removed 6 bases at V and 8 bases at J, with 16 bases between. Germline assignment: CDR1 DFQATT and CDR2 SNEGSKA (reference sequence). The CDR3 consists of 12 residues.

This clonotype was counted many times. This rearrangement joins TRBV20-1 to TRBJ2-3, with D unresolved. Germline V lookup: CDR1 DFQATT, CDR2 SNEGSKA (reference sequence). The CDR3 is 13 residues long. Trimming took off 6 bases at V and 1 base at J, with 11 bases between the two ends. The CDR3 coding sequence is TGCAGTGCGACCCCACTGGGCACAGATACGCAGTATTTT. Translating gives CSATPLGTDTQYF.

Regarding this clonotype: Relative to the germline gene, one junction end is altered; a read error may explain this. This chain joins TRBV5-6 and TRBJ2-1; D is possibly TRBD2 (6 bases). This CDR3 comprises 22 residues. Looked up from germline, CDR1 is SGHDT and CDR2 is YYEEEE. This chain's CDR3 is CASSSNTIWDGSRTYLYNEQCF. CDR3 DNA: TGTGCCAGCAGCTCCAATACCATATGGGACGGGAGTCGAACATATTTATACAATGAGCAGTGCTTC.

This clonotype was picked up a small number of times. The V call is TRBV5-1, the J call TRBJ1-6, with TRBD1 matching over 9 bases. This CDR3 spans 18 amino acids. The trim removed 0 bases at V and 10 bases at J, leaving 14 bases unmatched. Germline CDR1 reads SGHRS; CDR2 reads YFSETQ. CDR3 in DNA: TGCGCCAGCAGCTTGGATACACCGGGACAGGGAGCGGGGTCACCCCTCCACTTT. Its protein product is CASSLDTPGQGAGSPLHF.

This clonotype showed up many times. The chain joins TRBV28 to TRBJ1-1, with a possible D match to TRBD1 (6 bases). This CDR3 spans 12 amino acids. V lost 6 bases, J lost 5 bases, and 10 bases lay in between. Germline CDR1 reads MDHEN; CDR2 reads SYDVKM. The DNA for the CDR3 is TGTGCCAGCAGGGCTACAGGGACTGAAGCTTTCTTT. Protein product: CASRATGTEAFF. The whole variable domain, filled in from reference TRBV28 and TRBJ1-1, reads DVKVTQSSRYLVKRTGEKVFLECVQDMDHENMFWYRQDPGLGLRLIYFSYDVKMKEKGDIPEGYSVSREKKERFSLILESASTNQTSMYLCASRATGTEAFFGQGTRLTVV.

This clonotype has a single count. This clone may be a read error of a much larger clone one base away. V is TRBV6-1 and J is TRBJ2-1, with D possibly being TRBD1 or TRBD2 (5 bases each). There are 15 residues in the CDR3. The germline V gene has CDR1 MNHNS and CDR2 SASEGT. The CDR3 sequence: CTSSPGRVSYNEQFF. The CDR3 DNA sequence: TGTACCAGCAGTCCGGGGCGGGTCTCCTACAATGAGCAGTTCTTC.

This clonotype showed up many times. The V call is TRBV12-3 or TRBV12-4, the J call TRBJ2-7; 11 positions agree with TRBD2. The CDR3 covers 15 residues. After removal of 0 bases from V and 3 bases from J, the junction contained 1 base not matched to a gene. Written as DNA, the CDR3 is TGTGCCAGCAGTTTAGCGGGGACTAGCGGCTACGAGCAGTACTTC. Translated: CASSLAGTSGYEQYF.

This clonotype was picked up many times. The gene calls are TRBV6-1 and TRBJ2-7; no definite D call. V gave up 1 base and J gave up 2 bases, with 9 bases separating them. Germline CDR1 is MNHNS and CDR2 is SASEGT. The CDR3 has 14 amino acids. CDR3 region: CASSEVVAPYEQYF. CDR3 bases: TGTGCCAGCAGTGAAGTAGTAGCCCCCTACGAGCAGTACTTC.

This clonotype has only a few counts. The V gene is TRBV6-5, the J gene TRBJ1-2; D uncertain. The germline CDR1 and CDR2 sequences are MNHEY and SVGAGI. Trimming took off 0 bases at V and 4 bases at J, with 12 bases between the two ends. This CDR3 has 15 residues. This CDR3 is CASSYSRAPSYGYTF. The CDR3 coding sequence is TGTGCCAGCAGTTACTCGAGGGCCCCCTCCTATGGCTACACCTTC.

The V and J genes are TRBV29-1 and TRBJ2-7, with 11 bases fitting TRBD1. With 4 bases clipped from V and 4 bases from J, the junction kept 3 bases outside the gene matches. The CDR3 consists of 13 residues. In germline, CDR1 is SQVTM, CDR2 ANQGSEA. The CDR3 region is CSVGTGGAYEQYF. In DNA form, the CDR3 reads TGCAGCGTTGGGACAGGGGGCGCGTACGAGCAGTACTTC.

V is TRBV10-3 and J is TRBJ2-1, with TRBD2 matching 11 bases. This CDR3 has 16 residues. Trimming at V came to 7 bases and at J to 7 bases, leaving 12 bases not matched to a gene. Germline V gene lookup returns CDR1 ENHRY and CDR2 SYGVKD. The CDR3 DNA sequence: TGTGCCATCAAGCAAGGGACTAGCGGTGTTCGGAATGAGCAGTTCTTC. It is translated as CAIKQGTSGVRNEQFF.

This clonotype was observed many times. CDR3: CAISVVAGIVRNEQFF. CDR3 nucleotides: TGTGCCATCAGTGTAGTAGCGGGAATCGTCCGCAATGAGCAGTTCTTC. This chain connects TRBV10-3 to TRBJ2-1; 8 positions match TRBD2. Trimming cost V 4 bases and J 6 bases; bases outside gene matches: 11. CDR1 is ENHRY, CDR2 SYGVKD, per germline. The CDR3 loop spans 16 amino acids.

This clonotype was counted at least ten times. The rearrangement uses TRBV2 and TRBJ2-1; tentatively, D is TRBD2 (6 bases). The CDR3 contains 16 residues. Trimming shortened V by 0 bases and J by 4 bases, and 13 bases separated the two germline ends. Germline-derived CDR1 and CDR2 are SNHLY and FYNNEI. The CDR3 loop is CASSEAWEAVYNEQFF. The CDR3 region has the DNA TGTGCCAGCAGTGAAGCGTGGGAGGCGGTTTACAATGAGCAGTTCTTC.

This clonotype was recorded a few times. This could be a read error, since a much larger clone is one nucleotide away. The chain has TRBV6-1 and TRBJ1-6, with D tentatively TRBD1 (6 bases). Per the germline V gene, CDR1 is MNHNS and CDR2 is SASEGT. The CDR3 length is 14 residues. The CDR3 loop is CASSLTGEGSPFHF. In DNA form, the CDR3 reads TGTGCCAGCAGCTTGACAGGAGAGGGTTCACCCTTCCACTTT.

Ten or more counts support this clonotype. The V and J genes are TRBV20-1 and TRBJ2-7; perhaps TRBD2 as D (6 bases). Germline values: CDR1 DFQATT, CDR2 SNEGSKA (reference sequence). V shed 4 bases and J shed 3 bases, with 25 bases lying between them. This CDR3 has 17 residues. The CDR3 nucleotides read TGCAGTGCTACAACCTCAAACCCGACTAGGGGCCTCTACGAGCAGTACTTC. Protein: CSATTSNPTRGLYEQYF.

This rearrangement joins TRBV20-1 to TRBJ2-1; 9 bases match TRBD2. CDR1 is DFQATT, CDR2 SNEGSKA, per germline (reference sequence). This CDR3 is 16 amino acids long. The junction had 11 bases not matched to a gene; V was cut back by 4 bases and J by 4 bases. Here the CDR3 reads CSATPPLAGRYNEQFF. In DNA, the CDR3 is TGCAGTGCTACCCCCCCCCTAGCGGGACGATACAATGAGCAGTTCTTC.

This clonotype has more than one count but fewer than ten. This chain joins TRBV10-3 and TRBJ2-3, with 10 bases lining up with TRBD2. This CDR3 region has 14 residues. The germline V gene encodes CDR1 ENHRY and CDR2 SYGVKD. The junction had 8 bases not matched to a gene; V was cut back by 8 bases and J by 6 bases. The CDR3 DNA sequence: TGTGCCATCGGCTTAGCGGGAGGACTTGATACGCAGTATTTT. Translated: CAIGLAGGLDTQYF.

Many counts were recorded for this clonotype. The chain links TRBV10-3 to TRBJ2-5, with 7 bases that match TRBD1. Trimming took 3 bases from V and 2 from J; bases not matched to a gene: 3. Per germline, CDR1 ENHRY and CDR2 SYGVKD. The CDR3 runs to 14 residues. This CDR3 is CAISDSTGQETQYF. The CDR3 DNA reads TGTGCCATCAGTGACTCGACAGGGCAAGAGACCCAGTACTTC.

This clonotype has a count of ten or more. In nucleotides, the CDR3 is TGCAGTGCTAGAGATCTCAACGCTGAGCAGTTCTTC. As protein: CSARDLNAEQFF. The V gene is TRBV20-1, the J gene TRBJ2-1; D is undetermined. Looked up from germline, CDR1 is DFQATT and CDR2 is SNEGSKA (reference sequence). The CDR3 runs 12 residues. V was shortened by 0 bases and J by 9 bases, with 9 bases between the two germline ends.

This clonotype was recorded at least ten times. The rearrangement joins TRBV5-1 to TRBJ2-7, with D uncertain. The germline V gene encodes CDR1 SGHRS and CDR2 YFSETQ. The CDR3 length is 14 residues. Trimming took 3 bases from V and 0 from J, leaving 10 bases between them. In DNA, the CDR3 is TGCGCCAGCAGCTCATCGATTAGCTCCTACGAGCAGTACTTC. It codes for CASSSSISSYEQYF.

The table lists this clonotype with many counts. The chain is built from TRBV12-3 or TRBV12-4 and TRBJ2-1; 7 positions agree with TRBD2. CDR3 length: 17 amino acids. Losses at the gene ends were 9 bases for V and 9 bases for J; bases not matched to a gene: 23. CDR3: CASGGILGGGSKGEQFF. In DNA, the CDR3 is TGTGCCAGTGGGGGGATTTTGGGTGGCGGGAGTAAGGGTGAGCAGTTCTTC.